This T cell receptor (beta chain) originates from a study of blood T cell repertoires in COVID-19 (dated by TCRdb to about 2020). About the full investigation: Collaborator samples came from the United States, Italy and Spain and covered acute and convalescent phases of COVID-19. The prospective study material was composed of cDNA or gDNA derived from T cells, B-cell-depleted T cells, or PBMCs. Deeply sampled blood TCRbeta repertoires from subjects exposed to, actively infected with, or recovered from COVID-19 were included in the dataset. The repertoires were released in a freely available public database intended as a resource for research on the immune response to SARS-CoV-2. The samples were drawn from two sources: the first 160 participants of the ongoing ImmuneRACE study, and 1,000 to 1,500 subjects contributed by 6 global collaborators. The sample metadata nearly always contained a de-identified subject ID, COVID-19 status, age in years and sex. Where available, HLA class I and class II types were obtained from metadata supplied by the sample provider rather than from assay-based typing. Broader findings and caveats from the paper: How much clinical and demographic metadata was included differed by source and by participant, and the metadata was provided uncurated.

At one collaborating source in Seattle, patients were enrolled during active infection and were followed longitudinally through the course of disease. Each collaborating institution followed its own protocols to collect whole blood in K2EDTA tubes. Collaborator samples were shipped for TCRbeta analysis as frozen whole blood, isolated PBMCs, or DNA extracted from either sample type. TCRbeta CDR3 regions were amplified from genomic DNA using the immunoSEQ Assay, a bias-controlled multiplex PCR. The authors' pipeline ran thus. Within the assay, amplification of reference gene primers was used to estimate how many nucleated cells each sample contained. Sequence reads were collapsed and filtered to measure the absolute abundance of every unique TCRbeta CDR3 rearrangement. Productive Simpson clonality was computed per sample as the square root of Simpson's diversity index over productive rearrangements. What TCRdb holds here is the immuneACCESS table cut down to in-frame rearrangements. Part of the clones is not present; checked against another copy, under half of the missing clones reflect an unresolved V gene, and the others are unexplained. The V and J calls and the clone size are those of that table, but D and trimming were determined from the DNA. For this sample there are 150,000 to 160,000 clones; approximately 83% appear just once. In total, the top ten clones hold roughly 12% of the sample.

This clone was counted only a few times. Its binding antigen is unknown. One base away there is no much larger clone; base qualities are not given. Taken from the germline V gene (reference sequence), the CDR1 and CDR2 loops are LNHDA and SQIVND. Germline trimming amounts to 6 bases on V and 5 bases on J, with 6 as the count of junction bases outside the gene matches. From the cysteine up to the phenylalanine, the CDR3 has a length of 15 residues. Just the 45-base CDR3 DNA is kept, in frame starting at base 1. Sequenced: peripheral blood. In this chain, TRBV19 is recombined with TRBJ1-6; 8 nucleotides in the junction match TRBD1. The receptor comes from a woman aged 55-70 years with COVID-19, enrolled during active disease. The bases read TGTGCCAGTAGGGGGGACAGGAAAAATAATTCACCCCTCCACTTT. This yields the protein CASRGDRKNNSPLHF. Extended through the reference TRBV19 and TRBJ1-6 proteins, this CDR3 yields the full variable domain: DGGITQSPKYLFRKEGQNVTLSCEQNLNHDAMYWYRQDPGQGLRLIYYSQIVNDFQKGDIAEGYSVSREKKESFPLTVTSAQKNPTAFYLCASRGDRKNNSPLHFGNGTRLTVT.